Given below is one TCR beta chain in context. Its specificity is not known. TCRdb processed the reads anew with MiXCR; each CDR3 protein has one entry. This sample has about 830,000 distinct CDR3 sequences, with around a third found just once. This specimen belongs to a study of T cell repertoires in cytomegalovirus infection. This CDR3 is built from 17 residues. Trimming removed 6 bases from V and 0 bases from J, with 18 bases in between. Per germline, CDR1 SGHVS and CDR2 FNYEAQ. The rearrangement joins TRBV7-6 to TRBJ1-3; possibly TRBD1 for D (6 bases). The sequence came from a human donor in good health (CMV status not recorded). Some clones in this sample may be carry-over from other donors' samples. Specimen: cultured CD8+ T cells from PBMCs, collected from culture after CMV antigen stimulation. CDR3 sequence reads: CASRGTDRAFSGNTIYF. The CDR3 DNA follows: TGTGCCAGCAGGGGTACGGACAGAGCATTCTCTGGAAACACCATATATTTT.